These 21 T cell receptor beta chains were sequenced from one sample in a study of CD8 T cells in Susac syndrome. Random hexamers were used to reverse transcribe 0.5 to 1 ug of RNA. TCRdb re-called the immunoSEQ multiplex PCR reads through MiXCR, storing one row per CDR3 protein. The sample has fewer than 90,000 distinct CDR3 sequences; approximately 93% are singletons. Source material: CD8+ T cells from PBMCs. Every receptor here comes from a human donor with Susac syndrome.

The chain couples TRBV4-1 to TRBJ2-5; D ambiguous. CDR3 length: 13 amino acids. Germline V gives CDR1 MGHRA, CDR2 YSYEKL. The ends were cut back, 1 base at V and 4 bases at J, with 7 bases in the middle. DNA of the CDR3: TGCGCCAGCAGCCAAGGACGGCGAGAGACCCAGTACTTC. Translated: CASSQGRRETQYF.

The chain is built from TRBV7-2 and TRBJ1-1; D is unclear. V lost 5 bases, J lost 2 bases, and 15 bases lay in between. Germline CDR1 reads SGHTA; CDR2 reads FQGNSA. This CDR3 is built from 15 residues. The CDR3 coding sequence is TGTGCCAGCAGCCCAGCCGCGACAAGAAACACTGAAGCTTTCTTT. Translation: CASSPAATRNTEAFF. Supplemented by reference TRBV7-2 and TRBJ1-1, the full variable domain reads GAGVSQSPSNKVTEKGKDVELRCDPISGHTALYWYRQSLGQGLEFLIYFQGNSAPDKSGLPSDRFSAERTGGSVSTLTIQRTQQEDSAVYLCASSPAATRNTEAFFGQGTRLTVV.

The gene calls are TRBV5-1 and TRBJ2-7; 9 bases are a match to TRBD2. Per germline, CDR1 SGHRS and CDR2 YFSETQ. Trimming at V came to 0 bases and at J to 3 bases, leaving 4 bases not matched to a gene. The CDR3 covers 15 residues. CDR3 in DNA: TGCGCCAGCAGCTTGGGACCAGCGGGGGGCTACGAGCAGTACTTC. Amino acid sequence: CASSLGPAGGYEQYF.

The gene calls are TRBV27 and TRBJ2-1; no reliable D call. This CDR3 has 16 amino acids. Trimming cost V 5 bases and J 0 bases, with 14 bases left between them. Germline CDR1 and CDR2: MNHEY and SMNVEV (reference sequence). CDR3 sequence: CASSPSRLSSYNEQFF. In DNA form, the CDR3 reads TGTGCCAGCAGTCCCAGTAGGTTAAGCTCCTACAATGAGCAGTTCTTC.

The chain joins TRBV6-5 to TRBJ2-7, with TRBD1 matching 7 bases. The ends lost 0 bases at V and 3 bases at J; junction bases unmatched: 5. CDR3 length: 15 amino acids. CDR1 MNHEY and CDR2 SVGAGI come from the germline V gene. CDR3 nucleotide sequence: TGTGCCAGCAGTTACTCGATTGGGACAGACTACGAGCAGTACTTC. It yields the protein CASSYSIGTDYEQYF.

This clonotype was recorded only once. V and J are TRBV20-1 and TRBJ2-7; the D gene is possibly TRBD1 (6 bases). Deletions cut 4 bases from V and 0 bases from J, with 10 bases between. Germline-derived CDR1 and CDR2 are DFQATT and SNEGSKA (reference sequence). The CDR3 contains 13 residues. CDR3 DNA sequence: TGCAGTGCTACCGGACAGCGCTCCTACGAGCAGTACTTC. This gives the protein CSATGQRSYEQYF.

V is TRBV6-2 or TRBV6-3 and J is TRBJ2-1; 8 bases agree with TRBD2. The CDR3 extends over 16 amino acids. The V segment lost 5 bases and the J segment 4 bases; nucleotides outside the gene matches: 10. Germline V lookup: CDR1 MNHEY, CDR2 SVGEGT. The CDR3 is CASSLSGGPFYNEQFF. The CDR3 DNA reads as TGTGCCAGCAGTCTTTCGGGGGGGCCATTTTACAATGAGCAGTTCTTC.

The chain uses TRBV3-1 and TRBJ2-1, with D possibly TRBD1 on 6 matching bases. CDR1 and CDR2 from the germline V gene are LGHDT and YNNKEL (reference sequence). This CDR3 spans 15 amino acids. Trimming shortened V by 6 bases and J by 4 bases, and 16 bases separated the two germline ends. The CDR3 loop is CASSWDMMTYNEQFF. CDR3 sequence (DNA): TGTGCCAGCAGTTGGGACATGATGACATACAATGAGCAGTTCTTC.

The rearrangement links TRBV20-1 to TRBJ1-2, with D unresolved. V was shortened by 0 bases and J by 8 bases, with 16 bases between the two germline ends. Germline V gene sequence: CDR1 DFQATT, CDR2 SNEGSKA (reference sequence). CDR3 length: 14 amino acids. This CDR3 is CSARENGEPGGYTF. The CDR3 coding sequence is TGCAGTGCTAGAGAGAATGGGGAACCGGGAGGCTACACCTTC.

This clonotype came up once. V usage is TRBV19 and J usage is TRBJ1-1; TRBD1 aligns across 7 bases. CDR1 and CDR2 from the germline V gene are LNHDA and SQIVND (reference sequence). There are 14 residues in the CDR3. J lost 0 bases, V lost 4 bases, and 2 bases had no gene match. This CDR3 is CASSRGGLNTEAFF. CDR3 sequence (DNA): TGTGCCAGTAGTAGAGGGGGCCTGAACACTGAAGCTTTCTTT.

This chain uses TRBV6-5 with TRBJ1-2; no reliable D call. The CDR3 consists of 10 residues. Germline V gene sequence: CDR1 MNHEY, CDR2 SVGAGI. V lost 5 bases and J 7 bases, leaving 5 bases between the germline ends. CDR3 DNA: TGTGCCAGCAGTCCTATTGGCTACACCTTC. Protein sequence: CASSPIGYTF.

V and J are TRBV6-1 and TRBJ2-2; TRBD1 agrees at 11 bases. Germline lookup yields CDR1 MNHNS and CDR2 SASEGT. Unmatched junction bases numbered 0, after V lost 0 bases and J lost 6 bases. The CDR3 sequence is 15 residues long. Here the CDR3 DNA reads TGTGCCAGCAGTGAAGCGGACAGGGGGCCCGGGGAGCTGTTTTTT. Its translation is CASSEADRGPGELFF.

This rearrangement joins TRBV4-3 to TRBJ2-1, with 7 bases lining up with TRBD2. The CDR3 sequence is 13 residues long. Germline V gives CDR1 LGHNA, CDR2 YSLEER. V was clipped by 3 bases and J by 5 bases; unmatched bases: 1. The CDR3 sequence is CASSQSGNNEQFF. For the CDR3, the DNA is TGCGCCAGCAGCCAGAGCGGGAACAATGAGCAGTTCTTC.

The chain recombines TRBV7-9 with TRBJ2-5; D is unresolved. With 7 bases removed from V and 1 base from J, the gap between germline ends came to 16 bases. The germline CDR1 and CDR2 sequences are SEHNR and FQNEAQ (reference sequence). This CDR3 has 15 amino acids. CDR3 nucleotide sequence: TGTGCCAGCACCCTTGGTCTCCACCTCCAAGAGACCCAGTACTTC. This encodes CASTLGLHLQETQYF.

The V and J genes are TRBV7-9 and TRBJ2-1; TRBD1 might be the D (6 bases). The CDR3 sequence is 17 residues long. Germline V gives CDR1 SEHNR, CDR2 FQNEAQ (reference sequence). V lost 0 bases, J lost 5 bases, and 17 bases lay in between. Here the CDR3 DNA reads TGTGCCAGCAGCTTAGCGGGCCAACAGGGCTTAGACAATGAGCAGTTCTTC. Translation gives CASSLAGQQGLDNEQFF.

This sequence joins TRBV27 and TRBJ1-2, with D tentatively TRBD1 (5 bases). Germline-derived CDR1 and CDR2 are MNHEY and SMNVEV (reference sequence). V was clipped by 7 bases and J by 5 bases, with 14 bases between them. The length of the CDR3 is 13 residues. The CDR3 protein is CASKDGGAYGYTF. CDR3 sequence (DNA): TGTGCCAGCAAGGACGGTGGGGCTTATGGCTACACCTTC.

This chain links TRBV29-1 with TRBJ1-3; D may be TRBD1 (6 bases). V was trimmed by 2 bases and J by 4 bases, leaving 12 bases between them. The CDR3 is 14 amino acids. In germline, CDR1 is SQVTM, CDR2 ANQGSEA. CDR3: CSVEITGTGNTIYF. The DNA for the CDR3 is TGCAGCGTTGAAATTACAGGGACGGGAAACACCATATATTTT.

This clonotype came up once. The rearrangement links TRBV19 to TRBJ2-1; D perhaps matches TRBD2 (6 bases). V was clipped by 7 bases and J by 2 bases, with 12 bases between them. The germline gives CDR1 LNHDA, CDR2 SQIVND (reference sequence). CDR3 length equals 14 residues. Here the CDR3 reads CASKGLNTYNEQFF. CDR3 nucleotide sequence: TGTGCCAGTAAGGGACTTAACACCTACAATGAGCAGTTCTTC. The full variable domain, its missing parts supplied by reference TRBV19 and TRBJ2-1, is DGGITQSPKYLFRKEGQNVTLSCEQNLNHDAMYWYRQDPGQGLRLIYYSQIVNDFQKGDIAEGYSVSREKKESFPLTVTSAQKNPTAFYLCASKGLNTYNEQFFGPGTRLTVL.

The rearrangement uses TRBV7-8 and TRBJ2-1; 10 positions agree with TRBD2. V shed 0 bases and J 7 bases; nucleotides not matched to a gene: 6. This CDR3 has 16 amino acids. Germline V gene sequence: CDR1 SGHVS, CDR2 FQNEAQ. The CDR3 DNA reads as TGTGCCAGCAGCTTAGCGCTAGCGGGAGCGAAGAATGAGCAGTTCTTC. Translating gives CASSLALAGAKNEQFF.

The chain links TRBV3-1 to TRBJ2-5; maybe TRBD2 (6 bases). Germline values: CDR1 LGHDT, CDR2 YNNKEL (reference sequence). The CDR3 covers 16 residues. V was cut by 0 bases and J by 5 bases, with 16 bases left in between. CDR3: CASSQDRAGMGETQYF. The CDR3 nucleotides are TGTGCCAGCAGCCAAGATAGGGCGGGGATGGGGGAGACCCAGTACTTC.

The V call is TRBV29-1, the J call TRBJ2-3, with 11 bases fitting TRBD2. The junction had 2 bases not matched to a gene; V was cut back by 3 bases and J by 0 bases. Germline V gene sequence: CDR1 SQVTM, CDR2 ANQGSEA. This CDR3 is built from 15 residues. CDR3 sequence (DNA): TGCAGCGTTGAGGGACTAGCGGAAAGCACAGATACGCAGTATTTT. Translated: CSVEGLAESTDTQYF.